The rows below give T cell receptor beta chains drawn from one sample of a study of T and B cells in COVID-19 patients. A single record per CDR3 protein comes from TCRdb applying MiXCR to the multiplex PCR reads. The data contain 20,000 or so distinct CDR3 sequences, roughly 27% of them singletons. Sequencing was performed on blood. The source of these receptors is a human donor who had recovered from COVID-19. CDR3s include the opening cysteine and the closing phenylalanine or tryptophan. D genes are given only for firm matches. Size is stated for part of the rows, as once, few or many counts, or as a class when the clone is expanded.

TRBD2 TRBJ2-3 18 NA TRBV10-3 TGTGCCATTTGGACCGGGACTAGCGGGATTTCAGGAACAGATACGCAGTATTTT CAIWTGTSGISGTDTQYF
NA TRBJ1-5 16 NA TRBV5-6 TGTGCCAGCAGCCGGAGCTCGGGACGGACACATCAGCCCCAGCATTTT CASSRSSGRTHQPQHF
NA TRBJ1-2 18 NA TRBV18 TGTGCCAGCTCACCGTTGGGGGGATCGAACCTGAGAAACTATGGCTACACCTTC CASSPLGGSNLRNYGYTF
TRBD2 TRBJ2-7 14 NA TRBV6-1 TGTGCCAGCAGTCGAAGCGGGAGCTCCTACGAGCAGTACTTC CASSRSGSSYEQYF
NA TRBJ2-7 12 medium-sized TRBV19 TGTGCCAGTAGTGGTACGGGGCCTGAGCAGTACTTC CASSGTGPEQYF
NA TRBJ2-3 15 NA TRBV5-1 TGCGCCAGCAGCTTGGAGGGGTTCCACACAGATACGCAGTATTTT CASSLEGFHTDTQYF
TRBD2 TRBJ2-1 15 few TRBV6-2/TRBV6-3 TGTGCCAGCAATTTGCTAGCGGGGTCCTACAATGAGCAGTTCTTC CASNLLAGSYNEQFF
NA TRBJ2-6 14 few TRBV10-3 TGTGCCATCAGTGCCCAATCTGGGGCCAACGTCCTGACTTTC CAISAQSGANVLTF
TRBD2 TRBJ2-7 18 NA TRBV6-5 TGTGCCAGCAGTAGACGTCCCGGGACTAGCGGGGGGGTATACGAGCAGTACTTC CASSRRPGTSGGVYEQYF
TRBD2 TRBJ2-2 15 few TRBV5-4 TGTGCCAGCAGCTTGTGGACTAGCGGTCCGGGGGAGCTGTTTTTT CASSLWTSGPGELFF
TRBD2 TRBJ2-3 15 NA TRBV10-1 TGCGCCAGCAGTGAGGCTAGCGGGGTGACAGATACGCAGTATTTT CASSEASGVTDTQYF
NA TRBJ2-2 13 NA TRBV5-1 TGCGCCAGCAGCTGGCGGGACGACGGGGAGCTGTTTTTT CASSWRDDGELFF
TRBD1 TRBJ2-2 13 NA TRBV30 TGTGCCTCCGGGACAGCGAACACCGGGGAGCTGTTTTTT CASGTANTGELFF
NA TRBJ1-2 15 NA TRBV19 TGTGCCAGTAGTATAGATGTTGGACTTAACTATGGCTACACCTTC CASSIDVGLNYGYTF
NA TRBJ2-2 16 medium-sized TRBV6-5 TGTGCCACCCTACATCGGCAGGGGCTAAGCACCGGGGAGCTGTTTTTT CATLHRQGLSTGELFF
TRBD1 TRBJ1-2 17 few TRBV27 TGTGCCAGCAGTTTCCCTAGGGGGGACAGAGCTAACTATGGCTACACCTTC CASSFPRGDRANYGYTF
TRBD2 TRBJ2-7 14 medium-sized TRBV29-1 TGCAGCCCGCACGGACTAGTGTTTAAGGACGAGCAGTACTTC CSPHGLVFKDEQYF
TRBD1 TRBJ2-2 15 few TRBV12-3/TRBV12-4 TGTGCCAGCAGGGGCGGACAGGGGGCGAGCGGGGAGCTGTTTTTT CASRGGQGASGELFF
NA TRBJ2-3 14 NA TRBV24-1 TGTGCCACCAGCGATCCCCAGGCCGCTGATACGCAGTATTTT CATSDPQAADTQYF
NA TRBJ2-7 13 NA TRBV20-1 TGCAGTGCCAGCGGGCGCCCGGTAGACGAGCAGTACTTC CSASGRPVDEQYF
NA TRBJ1-6 17 NA TRBV19 TGTGCCAGTAGTATGGGCGGAGCGCGGACAGTAAATTCACCCCTCCACTTT CASSMGGARTVNSPLHF
NA TRBJ2-7 13 many TRBV19 TGTGCCAGTAGTATAGGAGGAGGCTACGAGCAGTACTTC CASSIGGGYEQYF
NA TRBJ1-4 14 many TRBV29-1 TGCAGCGTTGGAGAAAAGTCAGTTAATGAAAAACTGTTTTTT CSVGEKSVNEKLFF